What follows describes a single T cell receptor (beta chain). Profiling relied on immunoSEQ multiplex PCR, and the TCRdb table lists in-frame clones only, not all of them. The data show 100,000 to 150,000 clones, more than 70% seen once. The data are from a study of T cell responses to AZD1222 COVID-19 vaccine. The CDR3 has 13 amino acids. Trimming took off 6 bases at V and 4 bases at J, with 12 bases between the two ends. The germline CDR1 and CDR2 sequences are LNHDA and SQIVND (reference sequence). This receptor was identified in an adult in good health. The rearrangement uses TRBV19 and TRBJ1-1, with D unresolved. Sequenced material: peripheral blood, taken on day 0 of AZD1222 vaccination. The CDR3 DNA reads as TGTGCCAGTAGGACCCTCCAAAGCACTGAAGCTTTCTTT. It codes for CASRTLQSTEAFF.